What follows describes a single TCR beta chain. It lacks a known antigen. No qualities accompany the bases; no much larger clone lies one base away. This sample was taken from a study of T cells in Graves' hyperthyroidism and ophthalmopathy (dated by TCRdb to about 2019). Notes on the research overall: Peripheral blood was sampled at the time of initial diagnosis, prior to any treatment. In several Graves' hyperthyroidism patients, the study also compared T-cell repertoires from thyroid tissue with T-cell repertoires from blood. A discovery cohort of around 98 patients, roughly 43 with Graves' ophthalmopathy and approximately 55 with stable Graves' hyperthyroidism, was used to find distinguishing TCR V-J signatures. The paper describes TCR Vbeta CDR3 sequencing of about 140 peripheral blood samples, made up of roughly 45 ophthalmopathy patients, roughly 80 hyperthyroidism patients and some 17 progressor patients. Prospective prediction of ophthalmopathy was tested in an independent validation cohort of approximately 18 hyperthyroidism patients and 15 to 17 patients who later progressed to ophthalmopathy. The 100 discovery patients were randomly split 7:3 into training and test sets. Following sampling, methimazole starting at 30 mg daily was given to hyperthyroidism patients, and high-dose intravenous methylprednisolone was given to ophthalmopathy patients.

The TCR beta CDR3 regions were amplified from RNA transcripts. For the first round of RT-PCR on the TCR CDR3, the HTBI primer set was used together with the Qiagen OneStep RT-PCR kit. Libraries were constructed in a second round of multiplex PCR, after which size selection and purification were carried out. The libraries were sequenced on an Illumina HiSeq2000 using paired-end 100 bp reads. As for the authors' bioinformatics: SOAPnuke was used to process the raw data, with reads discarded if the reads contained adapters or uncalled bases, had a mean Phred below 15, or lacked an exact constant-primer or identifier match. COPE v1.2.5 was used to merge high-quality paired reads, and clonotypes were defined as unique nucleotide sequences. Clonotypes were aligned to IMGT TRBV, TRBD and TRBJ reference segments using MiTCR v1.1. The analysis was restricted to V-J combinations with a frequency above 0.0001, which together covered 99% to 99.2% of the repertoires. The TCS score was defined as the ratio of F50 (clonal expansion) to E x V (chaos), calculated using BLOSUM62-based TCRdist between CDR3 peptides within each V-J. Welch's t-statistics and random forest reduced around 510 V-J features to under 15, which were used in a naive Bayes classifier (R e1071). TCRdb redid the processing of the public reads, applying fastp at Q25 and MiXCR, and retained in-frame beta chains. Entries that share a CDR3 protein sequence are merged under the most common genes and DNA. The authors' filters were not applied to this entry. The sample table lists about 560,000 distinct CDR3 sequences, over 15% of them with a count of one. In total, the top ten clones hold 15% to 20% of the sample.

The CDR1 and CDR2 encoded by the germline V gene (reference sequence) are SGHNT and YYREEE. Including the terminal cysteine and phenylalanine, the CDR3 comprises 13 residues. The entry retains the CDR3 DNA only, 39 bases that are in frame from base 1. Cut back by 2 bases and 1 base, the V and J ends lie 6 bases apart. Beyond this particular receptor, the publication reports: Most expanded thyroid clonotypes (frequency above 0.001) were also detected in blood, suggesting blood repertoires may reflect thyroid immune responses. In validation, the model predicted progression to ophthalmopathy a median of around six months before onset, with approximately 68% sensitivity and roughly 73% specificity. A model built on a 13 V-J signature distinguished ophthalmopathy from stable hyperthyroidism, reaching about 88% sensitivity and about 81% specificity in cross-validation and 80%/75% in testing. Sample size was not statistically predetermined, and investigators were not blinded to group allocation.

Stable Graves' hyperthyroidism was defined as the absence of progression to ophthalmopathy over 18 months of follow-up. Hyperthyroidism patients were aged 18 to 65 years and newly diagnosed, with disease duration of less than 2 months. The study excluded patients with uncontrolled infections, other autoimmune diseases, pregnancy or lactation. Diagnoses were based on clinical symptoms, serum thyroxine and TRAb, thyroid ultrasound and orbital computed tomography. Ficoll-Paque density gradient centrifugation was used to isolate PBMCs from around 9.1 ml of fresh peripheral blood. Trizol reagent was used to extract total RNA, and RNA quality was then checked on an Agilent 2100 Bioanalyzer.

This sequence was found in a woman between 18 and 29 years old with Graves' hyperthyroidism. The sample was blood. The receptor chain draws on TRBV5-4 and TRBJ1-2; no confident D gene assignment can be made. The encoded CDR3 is CASSFNDNYGYTF. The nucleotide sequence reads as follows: TGTGCCAGCAGCTTTAACGATAACTATGGCTACACCTTC.